The 10 T cell receptor beta chains reported below all come from one sample, sequenced in a study of OX40 agonist ivuxolimab in advanced cancers. Data came from immunoSEQ multiplex PCR; TCRdb stores just in-frame clones and leaves some out. The sample has around 76,000 clones, over 80% seen once. This sample comprised CD4+ or CD8+ T cells sorted from blood, obtained in a trial of the OX40 agonist ivuxolimab. All receptors come from an adult with an advanced solid tumor such as melanoma, head and neck, liver or kidney cancer.

The chain combines TRBV5-1 with TRBJ1-2; TRBD1 agrees at 9 bases. This CDR3 contains 16 residues. Germline trimming cut 4 bases from V and 7 bases from J; bases unmatched to any gene: 14. Germline loops: CDR1 SGHRS, CDR2 YFSETQ. CDR3 DNA: TGCGCCAGCAGCCCTTATCAGGGACAGGGAAAGGGTGGCTACACCTTC. Protein product: CASSPYQGQGKGGYTF.

The V gene is TRBV2, the J gene TRBJ2-7, with a weak D call TRBD1 (6 bases). The germline V gene has CDR1 SNHLY and CDR2 FYNNEI. Trimming cost V 3 bases and J 1 base, with 10 bases left between them. The CDR3 extends over 14 amino acids. In DNA form, the CDR3 reads TGTGCCAGCAGTGACGGACAGCAGTCCTACGAGCAGTACGTC. This translates into CASSDGQQSYEQYV.

V is TRBV15 and J is TRBJ1-2; D not resolved. The CDR3 is 14 amino acids. Germline V lookup: CDR1 LNHNV, CDR2 YYDKDF (reference sequence). V gave up 7 bases and J gave up 5 bases, with 17 bases separating them. The DNA of the CDR3 is TGTGCCACCACCCCGTCCGGCGGGATGTATGGCTACACCTTC. Its protein is CATTPSGGMYGYTF.

Comment on this clone: The CDR3 end shows no conserved phenylalanine or tryptophan, and so a read error is likely. The DNA is left out, because the CDR3 cannot be placed on it with certainty; the CDR3 is given as TCRdb lists it. The genes are TRBV2 and TRBJ1-2. The CDR3 is 14 residues long, ends included. Germline CDR1 SNHLY, CDR2 FYNNEI. The chain's CDR3 is CASSPTLGGIFKDV.

This clone came up once. CDR3 sequence (DNA): TGCAGCGTCGGGACTAGCGGGTGGGAGACCCAGTACTTC. This gives the protein CSVGTSGWETQYF. The chain recombines TRBV29-1 with TRBJ2-5; 12 bases are shared with TRBD2. Trimming at V came to 6 bases and at J to 5 bases, leaving 4 bases not matched to a gene. This CDR3 has 13 residues. CDR1 is SQVTM, CDR2 ANQGSEA, per germline.

The gene calls are TRBV27 and TRBJ2-3; D possibly corresponds to TRBD2 (7 bases). From germline, CDR1 is MNHEY and CDR2 SMNVEV (reference sequence). V was shortened by 0 bases and J by 2 bases, with 12 bases between the two germline ends. CDR3 length equals 16 residues. Here the CDR3 DNA reads TGTGCCAGCAGTTTATCGGCGGGGGCGCTCACAGATACGCAGTATTTT. Its protein product is CASSLSAGALTDTQYF.

The genes are TRBV7-9 and TRBJ2-3; D not resolved. The CDR3 totals 10 residues. V was shortened by 1 base and J by 10 bases, with 3 bases between the two germline ends. Germline CDR1 SEHNR, CDR2 FQNEAQ (reference sequence). The CDR3 loop is CASSLVAQYF. The CDR3 nucleotides are TGTGCCAGCAGCTTAGTTGCGCAGTATTTT. The variable domain in full, with the rest retrieved from reference TRBV7-9 and TRBJ2-3, is DTGVSQNPRHKITKRGQNVTFRCDPISEHNRLYWYRQTLGQGPEFLTYFQNEAQLEKSRLLSDRFSAERPKGSFSTLEIQRTEQGDSAMYLCASSLVAQYFGPGTRLTVL.

The chain links TRBV28 to TRBJ1-2, with D tentatively TRBD1 (5 bases). This CDR3 is built from 13 residues. V lost 3 bases and J lost 5, with 10 bases in between. CDR1 MDHEN and CDR2 SYDVKM come from the germline V gene. CDR3 protein: CASSLSRAYGYTF. The CDR3 nucleotides are TGTGCCAGCAGTTTGAGCAGGGCTTATGGCTACACCTTC.

This chain connects TRBV27 to TRBJ2-7; no clear D. The CDR3 has 12 amino acids. V was trimmed by 5 bases and J by 3 bases, leaving 8 bases between them. The germline V gene has CDR1 MNHEY and CDR2 SMNVEV (reference sequence). CDR3 nucleotides: TGTGCCAGCAGTACTGGTCGCTACGAGCAGTACTTC. Encoded protein: CASSTGRYEQYF.

This CDR3 reads CASSDGGSYTF. The CDR3 DNA reads TGCGCCAGCAGTGACGGGGGGAGTTACACCTTC. J is TRBJ1-2 and V is TRBV10-1; tentative D call: TRBD1 (5 bases). The CDR3 consists of 11 residues. CDR1 is WNHNN and CDR2 is SYGVQD in the germline V gene (reference sequence). The germline V and J ends were trimmed by 3 bases and 11 bases, with 10 bases remaining between them.